This TCR beta chain was identified during a study of T cell repertoires in cytomegalovirus infection. Study-level information: CMV epitopes that were recently identified and HLA-C-restricted were used alongside well-studied HLA-B-restricted ones. CMV infection plus the matching HLA type was flagged by public TCR beta signatures. Broader study findings: HLA-C-restricted CMV-specific TCR beta clonotypes prevailed in the ex vivo response.

As for this clonotype: The antigen is unknown.

TCRdb analysed the reads with MiXCR anew, one entry per CDR3 protein. The sample holds approximately 910,000 distinct CDR3 sequences, roughly 31% seen once. J gave up 5 bases and V 0 bases, and 5 bases lay outside the gene matches. The germline V gene encodes CDR1 SGHRS and CDR2 YFSETQ. The CDR3 contains 15 residues. The sample in question was cultured CD8+ T cells from PBMCs, obtained from culture after CMV antigen stimulation. The sequence was obtained from a human donor in good health (CMV status not recorded). Some clones in this sample may be carry-over from other donors' samples. This rearrangement joins TRBV5-1 to TRBJ1-1; 9 bases agree with TRBD1. The CDR3 protein is CASSLEQGASTEAFF. CDR3 nucleotides: TGCGCCAGCAGCTTGGAACAGGGGGCGAGTACTGAAGCTTTCTTT.